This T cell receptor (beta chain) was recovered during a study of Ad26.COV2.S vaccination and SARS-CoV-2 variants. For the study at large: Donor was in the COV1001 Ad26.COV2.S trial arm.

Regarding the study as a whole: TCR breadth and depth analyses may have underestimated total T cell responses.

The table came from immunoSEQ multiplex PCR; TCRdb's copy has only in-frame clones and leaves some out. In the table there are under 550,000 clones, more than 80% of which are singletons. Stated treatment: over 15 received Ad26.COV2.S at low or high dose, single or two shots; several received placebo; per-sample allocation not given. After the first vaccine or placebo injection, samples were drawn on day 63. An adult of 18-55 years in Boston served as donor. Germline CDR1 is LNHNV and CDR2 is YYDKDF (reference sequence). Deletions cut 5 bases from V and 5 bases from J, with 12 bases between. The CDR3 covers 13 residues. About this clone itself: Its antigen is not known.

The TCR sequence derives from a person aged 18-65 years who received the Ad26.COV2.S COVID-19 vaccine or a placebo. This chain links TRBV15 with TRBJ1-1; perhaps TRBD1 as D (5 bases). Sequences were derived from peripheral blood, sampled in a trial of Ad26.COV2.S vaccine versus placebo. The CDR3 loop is CATSPGGVTEAFF. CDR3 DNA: TGTGCCACCAGCCCCGGGGGAGTTACTGAAGCTTTCTTT.